This T cell receptor beta chain was retrieved from a study of T cells after yellow fever vaccination. Germline CDR1 and CDR2: SGHRS and YFSETQ. CDR3 length equals 15 residues. The ends lost 4 bases at V and 2 bases at J; junction bases unmatched: 5. TCRdb reprocessed the 5' RACE reads with MiXCR, giving one entry per CDR3 protein. Among 170,000 or so distinct CDR3 sequences, about 6% were seen once, and the ten largest hold approximately 3%. The sequenced sample was CD4+ T cells sorted from PBMCs, obtained on the day of the first yellow fever vaccination. The clonotype was recovered from a man in his late teens or twenties who received the YFV17D yellow fever vaccine. The gene calls are TRBV5-1 and TRBJ2-3, with TRBD1 matching 9 bases. The CDR3 region is CASSRDRGDTDTQYF. The DNA for the CDR3 is TGCGCCAGCAGCCGCGACAGGGGGGACACAGATACGCAGTATTTT.